Presented here are 19 T cell receptor beta chains from one specimen sequenced in a study of T-cell reconstitution after alpha-beta-depleted transplantation in children. During its preparation, the TCRbeta library received unique molecular identifiers. TCRdb passed the PCR reads through MiXCR, listing each CDR3 protein once. The data show over 200,000 distinct CDR3 sequences, about 8.7% seen once. Specimen: PBMCs, mostly from graft donor cells, collected 360 days after TCRalphabeta/CD19-depleted stem cell transplant. The receptors were gathered from a male patient between 2 and 9 years old who had a stem cell transplant for acute myeloid leukemia, so the T cells may come from the graft donor.

This clonotype has only a few counts. J is TRBJ2-3 and V is TRBV7-3, with D perhaps given as TRBD1 or TRBD2 (6 bases each). Deletions cut 1 base from V and 3 bases from J, with 14 bases between. CDR1 and CDR2 (germline): SGHTA, FQGTGA. The CDR3 extends over 16 amino acids. The CDR3 is CASSLSGGPWTDTQYF. Here the CDR3 DNA reads TGTGCCAGCAGCTTAAGTGGGGGGCCCTGGACAGATACGCAGTATTTT.

Ten or more counts support this clonotype. V gene TRBV6-2 or TRBV6-3 combines with J gene TRBJ2-7; D assignment may be TRBD1 or TRBD2 (6 bases each). The ends were cut back, 6 bases at V and 4 bases at J, with 19 bases in the middle. Germline V CDR1 and CDR2: MNHEY, SVGEGT. The CDR3 runs 15 residues. The CDR3 DNA is TGTGCCAGCAGCCCACGGGGGCAAAACAGGTACGAGCAGTACGTC. It encodes CASSPRGQNRYEQYV.

This clonotype was seen many times. The V call is TRBV12-3 or TRBV12-4, the J call TRBJ2-3; D might be TRBD2 (6 bases). The CDR3 loop spans 15 amino acids. Deletions cut 6 bases from V and 2 bases from J, with 15 bases between. The CDR3 DNA is TGTGCCAGCAGAATACAACTAGCAATCACAGATACGCAGTATTTT. Translated: CASRIQLAITDTQYF.

This clonotype has just a few counts. The genes are TRBV21-1 and TRBJ2-7; TRBD1, the D gene given by the table, was not confirmed from the DNA. TRBV21-1 is deemed a pseudogene. This CDR3 contains 16 residues. The CDR3 DNA reads TGTGCCAGCAGCAAGTACCACCGGGACAGAGGGGTCGAGCAGTACGTC. Translation gives CASSKYHRDRGVEQYV.

In DNA form, the CDR3 reads TGTGCCAGCAGCTACAACAAGGCTGGGGCCAACGTCCTGACTTTC. This codes for CASSYNKAGANVLTF. This chain joins TRBV3-1 and TRBJ2-6; D is unresolved. Per the germline V gene, CDR1 is LGHDT and CDR2 is YNNKEL (reference sequence). The CDR3 length is 15 residues. The V gene lost 5 bases and the J gene lost 2 bases, with 10 bases spanning the gap. Using reference TRBV3-1 and TRBJ2-6 for the parts outside the CDR3, the full variable domain is DTAVSQTPKYLVTQMGNDKSIKCEQNLGHDTMYWYKQDSKKFLKIMFSYNNKELIINETVPNRFSPKSPDKAHLNLHINSLELGDSAVYFCASSYNKAGANVLTFGAGSRLTVL.

A few counts support this clonotype. Here the CDR3 DNA reads TGCGCCAGCAGCTTGGTGGGGGAGACTAATGAAAAACTGTTTTTT. It yields the protein CASSLVGETNEKLFF. The chain recombines TRBV5-1 with TRBJ1-4, with D perhaps matching TRBD1 (5 bases). Trimming removed 0 bases from V and 2 bases from J, with 8 bases in between. In germline, CDR1 is SGHRS, CDR2 YFSETQ. The CDR3 loop spans 15 amino acids. Complete variable domain (other parts from reference TRBV5-1 and TRBJ1-4): KAGVTQTPRYLIKTRGQQVTLSCSPISGHRSVSWYQQTPGQGLQFLFEYFSETQRNKGNFPGRFSGRQFSNSRSEMNVSTLELGDSALYLCASSLVGETNEKLFFGSGTQLSVL.

This clonotype showed up many times. The V call is TRBV29-1, the J call TRBJ2-3; D is unresolved. Trimming removed 4 bases at V and 4 bases at J, with 6 bases between. The CDR3 extends over 11 amino acids. CDR1 SQVTM and CDR2 ANQGSEA come from the germline V gene. Here the CDR3 DNA reads TGCAGCGTTGTAACGGCAGATACGCAGTATTTT. It encodes CSVVTADTQYF.

Many counts were recorded for this clonotype. This rearrangement joins TRBV2 to TRBJ2-1; a possible D gene is TRBD2 (5 bases). CDR1 SNHLY and CDR2 FYNNEI come from the germline V gene. This CDR3 has 15 residues. Trimming removed 3 bases at V and 4 bases at J, with 13 bases between. The CDR3 region is CASSERVPGYNEQFF. The CDR3 region has the DNA TGTGCCAGCAGTGAGAGGGTGCCCGGATACAATGAGCAGTTCTTC. Combining the CDR3 with reference TRBV2 and TRBJ2-1 gives the whole variable domain EPEVTQTPSHQVTQMGQEVILRCVPISNHLYFYWYRQILGQKVEFLVSFYNNEISEKSEIFDDQFSVERPDGSNFTLKIRSTKLEDSAMYFCASSERVPGYNEQFFGPGTRLTVL.

As DNA, the CDR3 is TGCAGTGCTAGAGAGTTTGGGGTAGCGGGAAGTACGCAGTATTTT. Encoded protein: CSAREFGVAGSTQYF. The chain is built from TRBV20-1 and TRBJ2-3; 8 positions agree with TRBD2. V lost 0 bases and J lost 8; bases outside the gene matches: 10. The CDR3 sequence is 15 residues long. Germline assignment: CDR1 DFQATT and CDR2 SNEGSKA (reference sequence).

This clonotype has only one observation. The genes are TRBV5-5 and TRBJ1-5; D is uncertain. Germline CDR1 and CDR2: SGHKS and YYEKEE (reference sequence). V shed 4 bases and J shed 4 bases, with 6 bases lying between them. CDR3 length equals 12 residues. CDR3 region: CASSMGNQPQHF. CDR3 coding DNA: TGTGCCAGCAGCATGGGAAATCAGCCCCAGCATTTT.

Many counts were recorded for this clonotype. The chain has TRBV3-1 and TRBJ2-1, with D tentatively TRBD2 (5 bases). The germline V gene has CDR1 LGHDT and CDR2 YNNKEL (reference sequence). V lost 0 bases and J lost 4, with 10 bases in between. The CDR3 is 15 amino acids. The CDR3 is CASSQDFRLYNEQFF. DNA for the CDR3: TGTGCCAGCAGCCAAGATTTCAGACTATACAATGAGCAGTTCTTC.

This clonotype occurred many times. The chain couples TRBV5-1 to TRBJ2-1; weak D call: TRBD2 (5 bases). Trimming took off 7 bases at V and 3 bases at J, with 8 bases between the two ends. The CDR3 covers 12 residues. Germline lookup yields CDR1 SGHRS and CDR2 YFSETQ. CDR3 DNA: TGCGCCAGCCGTCGGGACTACAATGAGCAGTTCTTC. Translating gives CASRRDYNEQFF.

This clonotype came up a few times. CDR3 bases: TGTGCCAGCAGTCCCGGGGGCAGCGGGCGGCCCCAGCATTTT. Amino acid sequence: CASSPGGSGRPQHF. J is TRBJ1-5 and V is TRBV12-3 or TRBV12-4; maybe TRBD1 (6 bases). Trimming cost V 5 bases and J 9 bases, with 17 bases left between them. The CDR3 contains 14 residues.

The genes are TRBV20-1 and TRBJ2-7, with 8 bases aligning to TRBD1. The V segment lost 4 bases and the J segment 4 bases; nucleotides outside the gene matches: 6. The CDR3 loop spans 13 amino acids. The germline CDR1 and CDR2 sequences are DFQATT and SNEGSKA (reference sequence). The CDR3, as DNA: TGCAGTGCTATAACAGGGGGAGGTTACGAGCAGTACGTC. It codes for CSAITGGGYEQYV.

The chain uses TRBV20-1 and TRBJ2-7, with D possibly matching TRBD1 (6 bases). The CDR3 contains 13 residues. Germline V gene lookup returns CDR1 DFQATT and CDR2 SNEGSKA (reference sequence). The V and J ends lost 1 base and 4 bases respectively, with 11 bases between them. DNA of the CDR3: TGCAGTGCTAGAGGGACAGACAAGTACGAGCAGTACGTC. Amino acids: CSARGTDKYEQYV.

This clonotype was observed many times. The V call is TRBV12-3 or TRBV12-4, the J call TRBJ1-5; TRBD1 agrees at 10 bases. The CDR3 loop spans 16 amino acids. J was trimmed by 4 bases and V by 3 bases; bases with no gene match: 6. The CDR3 region has the DNA TGTGCCAGCAGTTTCCTCCGGGACAGGGGTAATCAGCCCCAGCATTTT. It codes for CASSFLRDRGNQPQHF.

The chain recombines TRBV15 with TRBJ2-7; D may be TRBD1 or TRBD2 (7 bases each). Trimming left V 1 base short and J 9 bases short, with 16 bases between. Germline loops: CDR1 LNHNV, CDR2 YYDKDF (reference sequence). The CDR3 runs to 14 residues. DNA of the CDR3: TGTGCCACCAGCAGAGCCCGACAGGGAGGGGTGCAGTACTTC. This codes for CATSRARQGGVQYF.

V gene TRBV12-3 or TRBV12-4 combines with J gene TRBJ2-1; TRBD1 is a possible D gene (6 bases). V shed 5 bases and J shed 0 bases, with 11 bases lying between them. The CDR3 sequence is 15 residues long. CDR3 nucleotide sequence: TGTGCCAGCAGTACCGACAGGAGCTCCTACAATGAGCAGTTCTTC. Encoded protein: CASSTDRSSYNEQFF.

Ten or more counts support this clonotype. Here the CDR3 DNA reads TGTGCCAGCAGAAGGCAGGGAGGGAACTACGAGCAGTACTTC. Its translation: CASRRQGGNYEQYF. This sequence joins TRBV12-3 or TRBV12-4 and TRBJ2-7; 7 nucleotides agree with TRBD2. Trimming removed 6 bases from V and 3 bases from J; junction bases left unmatched: 8. The CDR3 extends over 14 amino acids.